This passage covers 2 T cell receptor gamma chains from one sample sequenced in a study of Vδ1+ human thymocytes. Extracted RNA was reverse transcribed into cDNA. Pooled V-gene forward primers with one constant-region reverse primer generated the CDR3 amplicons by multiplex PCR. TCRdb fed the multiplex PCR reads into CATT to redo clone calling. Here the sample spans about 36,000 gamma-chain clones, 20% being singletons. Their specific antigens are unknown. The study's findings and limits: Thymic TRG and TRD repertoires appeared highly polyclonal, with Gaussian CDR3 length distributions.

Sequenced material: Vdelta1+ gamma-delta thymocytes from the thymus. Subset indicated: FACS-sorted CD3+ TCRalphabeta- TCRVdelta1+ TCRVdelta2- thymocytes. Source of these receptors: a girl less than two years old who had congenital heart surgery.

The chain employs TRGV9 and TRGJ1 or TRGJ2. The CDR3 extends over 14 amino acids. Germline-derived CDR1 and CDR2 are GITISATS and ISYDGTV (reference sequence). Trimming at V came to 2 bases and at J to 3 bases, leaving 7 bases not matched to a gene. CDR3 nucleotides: TGTGCCTTGTGGGAGGCCGACCCTTATTATAAGAAACTCTTT. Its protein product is CALWEADPYYKKLF.

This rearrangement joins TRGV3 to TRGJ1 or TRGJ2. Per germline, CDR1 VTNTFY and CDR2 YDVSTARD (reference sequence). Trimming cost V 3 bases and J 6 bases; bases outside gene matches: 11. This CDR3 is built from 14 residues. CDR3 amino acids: CATWDPAWCYKKLF. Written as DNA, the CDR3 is TGTGCCACCTGGGACCCTGCATGGTGTTATAAGAAACTCTTT.